This T cell receptor beta chain comes out of a study of glioma-infiltrating T cells. Study-level findings and limits: Non-neoplastic patients had below-expected tissue-blood divergence, while all gliomas exceeded expectation. Tissue and blood shared very few CDR3 sequences.

From germline, CDR1 is SGHRS and CDR2 YFSETQ. Between the trimmed V and J ends, which lost 4 bases and 3 bases, there was a span of 10 bases. CDR3 length: 13 amino acids. Amplification of TCR alpha and beta CDR3 regions from RNA used iRepertoire nested multiplex PCR. Input was roughly 85-400 ng of tissue mRNA or PBMC total RNA. TCRdb called the multiplex PCR reads again in MiXCR, with one record for every CDR3 protein. Of approximately 100,000 distinct CDR3 sequences detected, around 25% appear once; the ten largest clones hold under 45%. This clonotype appeared many times. Its antigen is still unknown.

Sequencing was performed on glioma tissue, nonneoplastic brain tissue, or PBMCs (not recorded which). This chain links TRBV5-1 with TRBJ1-1; maybe TRBD1 (6 bases). This receptor was taken from a human donor with low-grade glioma or glioblastoma, undergoing nonglioma brain surgery, or in good health (not recorded which). CDR3 protein: CASSPDRYTEAFF. As DNA, the CDR3 is TGCGCCAGCAGCCCTGACAGGTACACTGAAGCTTTCTTT.